This TCR beta chain is from a study of cytomegalovirus exposure and HLA in healthy donors. General observations from the study: A later analysis showed HLA-associated TCR beta chains outstripping equally common others in clonal expansion. V- and J-gene trimming in TCR beta was tied to a missense DCLRE1C variant by an analysis performed later.

With 3 bases clipped from V and 10 bases from J, the junction kept 4 bases outside the gene matches. CDR3 length: 14 residues. Germline V CDR1 and CDR2: SGHAT, FQNNGV. Vbeta (60) and Jbeta (13) primers were used in the PCR. Libraries were prepared by immunoSEQ multiplex PCR; TCRdb keeps only in-frame clonotypes and omits some of them. In the table there are about 200,000 clones, approximately 79% of which are singletons. To note about this clone: What it recognizes is unknown.

The J gene is TRBJ2-2, the V gene TRBV11-2; 11 bases match TRBD2. The receptor comes from a woman aged 25 to 39 in good health and CMV-seropositive. Sequencing was done on a sample of PBMCs. The CDR3 DNA reads TGTGCCAGCAGCTTTTTAGCGGGGGGGCAGGAGCTGTTTTTT. Protein product: CASSFLAGGQELFF.